This T cell receptor (beta chain) came from a study of molecular identifiers for immune sequencing clone quantification. This clonotype was detected ten times or more. In TCRdb, the PCR reads were re-called with MiXCR into one record per CDR3 protein. The sample holds hundreds of thousands of distinct CDR3 sequences, about 20% seen once. The length of the CDR3 is 16 residues. Germline values: CDR1 MNHEY, CDR2 SVGAGI. Trimming removed 0 bases at V and 2 bases at J, with 13 bases between. The specimen was naive CD8+ T cells from blood, with Jurkat cell RNA spiked in. Noted subset: FACS-sorted CD8+CD4-CCR7+CD45RA+ naive T cells. The TCR comes from a human donor in good health. Some libraries in this study had Jurkat cell RNA spiked in. The rearrangement uses TRBV6-5 and TRBJ1-1, with D perhaps matching TRBD1 (5 bases). CDR3 sequence reads: CASSYSTEDLNTEAFF. CDR3 nucleotides: TGTGCCAGCAGTTACTCGACAGAGGATTTAAACACTGAAGCTTTCTTT.